Presented here are 17 T cell receptor beta chains from one specimen sequenced in a study of T-cell memory formation after mild COVID-19. TCRdb fed the 5' RACE reads into MiXCR, producing one record per CDR3 protein. The repertoire holds approximately 260,000 distinct CDR3 sequences, 15% to 20% seen once, with roughly 20% in the top ten. Sequencing input: PBMCs or a T cell subset sorted from them (not recorded which). Every receptor here comes from a man in his late teens or twenties who had mild COVID-19 (a few samples of this study predate the infection). Cell type and time point are not known.

V is TRBV25-1 and J is TRBJ1-2; D is undetermined. Germline V CDR1 and CDR2: MGHDK, SYGVNS. The CDR3 consists of 11 residues. V lost 4 bases, J lost 7 bases, and 7 bases lay in between. CDR3 protein: CASSGGSGYTF. The CDR3 DNA is TGTGCCAGCAGTGGAGGATCTGGCTACACCTTC.

This sequence joins TRBV5-1 and TRBJ1-1; D remains unclear. Germline CDR1 reads SGHRS; CDR2 reads YFSETQ. The ends were cut back, 5 bases at V and 1 base at J, with 12 bases in the middle. There are 14 residues in the CDR3. CDR3 nucleotide sequence: TGCGCCAGCAGGTCCACTTACGGGAACACTGAAGCTTTCTTT. Residues: CASRSTYGNTEAFF.

The CDR3 reads CASSQATQGRNIQYF. CDR3 nucleotide sequence: TGTGCCAGCAGCCAGGCAACCCAGGGCCGTAACATTCAGTACTTC. This chain links TRBV3-1 with TRBJ2-4; possible D gene TRBD1, 5 bases. Germline V gene data show CDR1 as LGHDT and CDR2 as YNNKEL (reference sequence). The V gene lost 3 bases and the J gene lost 7 bases, with 16 bases spanning the gap. CDR3 size: 15 residues.

This clonotype was picked up many times. The gene calls are TRBV6-5 and TRBJ2-7; D is ambiguous. The germline V gene has CDR1 MNHEY and CDR2 SVGAGI. V lost 4 bases and J lost 4, with 23 bases in between. The CDR3 spans 17 residues. The CDR3 loop reads CASSFVKAGKNSYEQYV. CDR3 DNA: TGTGCCAGCAGTTTTGTTAAGGCCGGTAAGAATTCTTACGAGCAGTACGTC.

This clonotype was seen only a few times. The chain combines TRBV4-3 with TRBJ1-2; D is perhaps TRBD1 (6 bases). Germline assignment: CDR1 LGHNA and CDR2 YSLEER. This CDR3 has 17 residues. Deletions cut 1 base from V and 2 bases from J, with 17 bases between. CDR3 sequence: CASSQGGGPGHNYGYTF. DNA of the CDR3: TGCGCCAGCAGCCAAGGAGGAGGGCCGGGACACAACTATGGCTACACCTTC.

This clonotype came up a few times. This chain connects TRBV4-2 to TRBJ1-2, with no clear D. Per germline, CDR1 LGHNA and CDR2 YNFKEQ. The CDR3 has 13 residues. Trimming stripped 3 bases from V and 6 bases from J, with 11 bases between. Here the CDR3 DNA reads TGTGCCAGCAGCCAGGGTGGGCAGGATGGCTACACCTTC. Its protein product is CASSQGGQDGYTF.

The chain has TRBV4-3 and TRBJ2-7, with 7 bases aligning to TRBD2. The CDR3 is made up of 16 amino acids. Trimming cost V 0 bases and J 0 bases; bases outside gene matches: 5. CDR1 and CDR2 from the germline V gene are LGHNA and YSLEER. For the CDR3, the DNA is TGCGCCAGCAGCCAAGATCCGGGGGGTAGCTCCTACGAGCAGTACTTC. It yields the protein CASSQDPGGSSYEQYF.

This clonotype was observed a few times. The chain links TRBV19 to TRBJ1-2; D unresolved. The CDR3 is made up of 13 amino acids. V was cut by 4 bases and J by 6 bases, with 12 bases left in between. CDR1 and CDR2 (germline): LNHDA, SQIVND (reference sequence). In DNA form, the CDR3 reads TGTGCCAGTAGTACCCCCCAGGAGGATGGCTACACCTTC. It is translated as CASSTPQEDGYTF.

This clonotype was picked up a small number of times. The rearrangement links TRBV7-3 to TRBJ1-1, with 9 bases fitting TRBD1. The V gene end was trimmed by 5 bases and the J gene end by 10 bases; junction bases not matched to a gene: 8. This CDR3 comprises 13 residues. The germline gives CDR1 SGHTA, CDR2 FQGTGA. The CDR3 here is CASSPGTGRGAFF. DNA of the CDR3: TGTGCCAGCAGCCCTGGGACAGGGAGGGGAGCTTTCTTT.

This clonotype was observed many times. The chain is built from TRBV6-5 and TRBJ2-3; the D is unclear. Trimming took off 5 bases at V and 6 bases at J, with 12 bases between the two ends. The CDR3 totals 13 residues. CDR1 and CDR2 (germline): MNHEY, SVGAGI. The CDR3 loop is CASSHIRQDTQYF. CDR3 nucleotides: TGTGCCAGCAGTCACATACGGCAGGATACGCAGTATTTT.

This chain connects TRBV6-2 or TRBV6-3 to TRBJ1-1; TRBD1 is a possible D gene (5 bases). The CDR3 runs 13 residues. Germline CDR1 MNHEY, CDR2 SVGEGT. Trimming took 0 bases from V and 10 from J, leaving 12 bases between them. The CDR3 loop reads CASSYSSDGGAFF. The CDR3 DNA reads as TGTGCCAGCAGTTACTCGAGCGATGGGGGAGCTTTCTTT.

This clonotype was counted a few times. The chain couples TRBV4-3 to TRBJ1-2, with TRBD1 identical over 9 bases. The CDR3 length is 15 residues. Germline assignment: CDR1 LGHNA and CDR2 YSLEER. V lost 0 bases and J lost 4; bases outside the gene matches: 3. DNA for the CDR3: TGCGCCAGCAGCCAAGATACAGGGGGCTTCTATGGCTACACCTTC. Its translation: CASSQDTGGFYGYTF.

This clonotype was found a few times. V usage is TRBV5-1 and J usage is TRBJ2-7; possibly TRBD1 for D (6 bases). Germline V gives CDR1 SGHRS, CDR2 YFSETQ. The CDR3 spans 14 residues. With 4 bases removed from V and 1 base from J, the gap between germline ends came to 12 bases. The CDR3 DNA is TGCGCCAGCAGCCAGGGGCACCCTTCCTACGAGCAGTACTTC. Its protein product is CASSQGHPSYEQYF. The full variable domain, its missing parts supplied by reference TRBV5-1 and TRBJ2-7, is KAGVTQTPRYLIKTRGQQVTLSCSPISGHRSVSWYQQTPGQGLQFLFEYFSETQRNKGNFPGRFSGRQFSNSRSEMNVSTLELGDSALYLCASSQGHPSYEQYFGPGTRLTVT.

At least ten counts were recorded for this clonotype. The chain links TRBV24-1 to TRBJ2-3, with TRBD1 matching 7 bases. Germline lookup yields CDR1 KGHDR and CDR2 SFDVKD. After removal of 1 base from V and 1 base from J, the junction contained 1 base not matched to a gene. The CDR3 is 15 residues long. In DNA, the CDR3 is TGTGCCACCAGTGATTTTGGACAGGGCACAGATACGCAGTATTTT. The encoded protein is CATSDFGQGTDTQYF.

This clonotype was seen ten or more times. The chain employs TRBV20-1 and TRBJ2-1; D is possibly TRBD2 (5 bases). Germline CDR1 is DFQATT and CDR2 is SNEGSKA (reference sequence). V was trimmed by 3 bases and J by 0 bases, leaving 12 bases between them. The CDR3 covers 15 residues. CDR3 sequence (DNA): TGCAGTGCTAGGCCGTTACGGGGCTCCTACAATGAGCAGTTCTTC. Translated: CSARPLRGSYNEQFF.

This chain joins TRBV29-1 and TRBJ2-7; D not resolved. Trimming left V 6 bases short and J 3 bases short, with 6 bases between. Germline CDR1 is SQVTM and CDR2 is ANQGSEA. CDR3 length equals 10 residues. The CDR3 sequence: CSVLDYEQYF. CDR3 sequence (DNA): TGCAGCGTCCTGGACTACGAGCAGTACTTC.

This clonotype was detected only a few times. J is TRBJ2-1 and V is TRBV28; 8 nucleotides match TRBD1. The V segment lost 3 bases and the J segment 7 bases; nucleotides outside the gene matches: 8. CDR3 size: 15 residues. CDR1 and CDR2 (germline): MDHEN, SYDVKM. The CDR3 reads CASSFPQGATNEQFF. In DNA, the CDR3 is TGTGCCAGCAGTTTTCCCCAGGGGGCTACAAATGAGCAGTTCTTC.